Below are 2 T cell receptor beta chains sequenced from a single sample in a study of blood T cell repertoires in COVID-19. Profiled with immunoSEQ multiplex PCR; TCRdb holds only in-frame clones, not every one. The data show more than 150,000 clones, 79% seen once. The sample taken for sequencing was peripheral blood. These receptors all stem from a man between 60 and 75 years old with active or convalescent COVID-19.

The rearrangement links TRBV19 to TRBJ2-7, with 10 positions matching TRBD2. The CDR3 totals 19 residues. J was trimmed by 3 bases and V by 3 bases; bases with no gene match: 17. The germline CDR1 and CDR2 sequences are LNHDA and SQIVND (reference sequence). The CDR3 nucleotides read TGTGCCAGTAGTATCAGATATCGTGGGACTAGCGTGAACTACTACGAGCAGTACTTC. It translates to CASSIRYRGTSVNYYEQYF.

The chain recombines TRBV18 with TRBJ1-2; 7 bases are shared with TRBD1. Germline lookup yields CDR1 KGHSH and CDR2 LQKENI. V lost 1 base, J lost 7 bases, and 3 bases stayed unmatched. CDR3 length: 13 amino acids. The CDR3 DNA follows: TGTGCCAGCTCACCACGGGACAGTGTTGGCTACACCTTC. Translating it yields CASSPRDSVGYTF.